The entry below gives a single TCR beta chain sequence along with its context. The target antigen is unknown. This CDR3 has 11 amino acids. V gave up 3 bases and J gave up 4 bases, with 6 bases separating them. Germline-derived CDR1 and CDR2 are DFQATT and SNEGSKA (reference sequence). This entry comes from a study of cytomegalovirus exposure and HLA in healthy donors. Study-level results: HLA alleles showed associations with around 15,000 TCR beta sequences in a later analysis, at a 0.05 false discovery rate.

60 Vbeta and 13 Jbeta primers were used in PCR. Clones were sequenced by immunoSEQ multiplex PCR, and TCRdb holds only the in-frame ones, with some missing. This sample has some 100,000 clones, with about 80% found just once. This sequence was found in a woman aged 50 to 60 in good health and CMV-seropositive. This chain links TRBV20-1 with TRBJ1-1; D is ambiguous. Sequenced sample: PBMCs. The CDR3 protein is CSASPSTEAFF. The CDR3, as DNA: TGCAGTGCTAGCCCCAGCACTGAAGCTTTCTTT.